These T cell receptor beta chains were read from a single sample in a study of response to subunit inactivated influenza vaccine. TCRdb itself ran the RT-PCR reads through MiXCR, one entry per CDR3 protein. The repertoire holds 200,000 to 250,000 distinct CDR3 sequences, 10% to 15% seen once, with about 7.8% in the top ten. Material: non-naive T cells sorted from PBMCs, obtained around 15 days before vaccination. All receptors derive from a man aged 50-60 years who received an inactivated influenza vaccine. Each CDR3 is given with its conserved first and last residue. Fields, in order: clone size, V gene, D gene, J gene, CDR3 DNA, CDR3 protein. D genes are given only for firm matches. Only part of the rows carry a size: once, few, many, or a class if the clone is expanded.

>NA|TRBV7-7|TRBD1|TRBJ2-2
TGTGCCAGCAGCTTAGGTGATAAGACAGGGGTGCTGTTTTTT
CASSLGDKTGVLFF
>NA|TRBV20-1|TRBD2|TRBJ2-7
TGCAGTGCTAGGTCGGGACTAGCGAGCTCCTACGAGCAGTACTTC
CSARSGLASSYEQYF
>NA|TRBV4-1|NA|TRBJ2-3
TGCGCCAGCAGCCAAGCGGGCCGGACGGTATATTTT
CASSQAGRTVYF
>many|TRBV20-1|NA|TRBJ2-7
TGCAGTGCCTCGGACCCCTCCTACGAGCAGTACTTC
CSASDPSYEQYF
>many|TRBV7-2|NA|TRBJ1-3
TGTGCCAGCAGCTTAAGAAACTCTGGAAACACCATATATTTT
CASSLRNSGNTIYF
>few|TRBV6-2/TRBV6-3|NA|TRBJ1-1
TGTGCCAGCGGAAAGACAGTGAGGACTGAAGCTTTCTTT
CASGKTVRTEAFF
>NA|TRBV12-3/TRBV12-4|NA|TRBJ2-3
TGTGCCAGCAGTTTACGGACCGTTCTCCACATTACGGATACGCAGTATTTT
CASSLRTVLHITDTQYF
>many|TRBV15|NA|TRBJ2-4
TGTGCCACCAGCATTCTTGCGGGGGCTACCAAAAACATTCAGTACTTC
CATSILAGATKNIQYF
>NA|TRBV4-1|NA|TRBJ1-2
TGCGCCAGCAGCCAGTTTGCCGCCTATGGCTACACCTTC
CASSQFAAYGYTF
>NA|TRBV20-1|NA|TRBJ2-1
TGCAGTGCCAGGTGGGACAATGAGCAGTTCTTC
CSARWDNEQFF
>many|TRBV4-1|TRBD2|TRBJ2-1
TGCGCCAGCAGCCAAGGCTCTAGCGGGGGTGACCTCCTTCAGTTCTTC
CASSQGSSGGDLLQFF
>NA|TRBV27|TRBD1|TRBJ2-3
TGTGCCAGCAGTTTAATGTGGGCGACAGGGGCGGCAGATACGCAGTATTTT
CASSLMWATGAADTQYF
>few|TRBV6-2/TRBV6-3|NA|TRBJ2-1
TGTGCCAGCAGCGCCCTCGGATACAATGAGCAGTTCTTC
CASSALGYNEQFF
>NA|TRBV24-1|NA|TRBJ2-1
TGTGCCACCAGTGATCTACAGGAGCAGTTCTTC
CATSDLQEQFF
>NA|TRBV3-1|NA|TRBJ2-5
TGTGCCAGCAGCCAAGATGTTGGCCAAGAGACCCAGTACTTC
CASSQDVGQETQYF
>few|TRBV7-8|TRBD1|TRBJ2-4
TGTGCCAGCAGCTTCGGACAGGGGCTTAACATTCAGTACTTC
CASSFGQGLNIQYF
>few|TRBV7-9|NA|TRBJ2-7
TGTGCCAGCAGTAAAGGTGTTAAGAACTACGAGCAGTACTTC
CASSKGVKNYEQYF
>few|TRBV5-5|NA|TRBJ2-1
TGTGCCAGCAGCTTGGTGGGGGGTGTAAACAATGAGCAGTTCTTC
CASSLVGGVNNEQFF
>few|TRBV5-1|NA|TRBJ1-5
TGCGCCAGCAGCTTGGGGGCAGGCGGGAATCCCCAGCATTTT
CASSLGAGGNPQHF
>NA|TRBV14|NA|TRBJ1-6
TGTGCCAGCAGCCAAGGGGTCGGGCGTTATAATTCACCCCTCCACTTT
CASSQGVGRYNSPLHF
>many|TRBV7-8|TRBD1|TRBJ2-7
TGTGCCAGCAGCCCGGGGACAGGTTCGGTGGGCTCCTACGAGCAGTACTTC
CASSPGTGSVGSYEQYF
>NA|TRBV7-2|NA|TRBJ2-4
TGTGCCAGCACCTCAGGTGGGGTAGCCAAAAACATTCAGTACTTC
CASTSGGVAKNIQYF
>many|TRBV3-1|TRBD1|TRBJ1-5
TGTGCCAGCAGCCAAGGAACAGGGGGGAATCAGCCCCAGCATTTT
CASSQGTGGNQPQHF
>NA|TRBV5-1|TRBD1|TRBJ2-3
TGCGCCAGCAGCCCGGGGGACAGGGGTTTAACAGGTACGCAGTATTTT
CASSPGDRGLTGTQYF
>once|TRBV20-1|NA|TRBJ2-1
TGCAGTGCCGAGAGCGGTTCAAGCTCCTACAATGAGCAGTTCTTC
CSAESGSSSYNEQFF
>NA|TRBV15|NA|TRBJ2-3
TGTGCCACCAGCAGGGCCCGGGACTTATACACAGATACGCAGTATTTT
CATSRARDLYTDTQYF
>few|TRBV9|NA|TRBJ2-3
TGTGCCAGCAGCGTAGAGCGCGGCACAGATACGCAGTATTTT
CASSVERGTDTQYF
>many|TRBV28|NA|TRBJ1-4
TGTGCCAGCAGTTACAGATCCCCCCAGGAAAAACTGTTTTTT
CASSYRSPQEKLFF
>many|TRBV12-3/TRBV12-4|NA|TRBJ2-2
TGTGCCAGCAGTCTCCGTGTTGGGGGGAACACCGGGGAGCTGTTTTTT
CASSLRVGGNTGELFF
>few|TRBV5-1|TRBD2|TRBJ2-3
TGCGCCAGCAGCTTGGCCAGCGGGGGGCGCACAGATACGCAGTATTTT
CASSLASGGRTDTQYF
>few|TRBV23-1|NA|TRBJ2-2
TGCGCCAGCGTCAAAAGAACAGGGCACAGGGTGGATTCGACCGGGGAGCTGTTTTTT
CASVKRTGHRVDSTGELFF